These 31 T cell receptor beta chains share one sample of origin, sequenced in a study of blood T cell repertoires in COVID-19. Clones were read by immunoSEQ multiplex PCR, and TCRdb kept only the in-frame ones, dropping some. The table lists fewer than 250,000 clones, roughly 84% of them singletons. Sequences were obtained from PBMCs or T cells enriched from blood (not recorded which). These receptors came from a woman under 40 who had been exposed to COVID-19.

V gene TRBV3-1 (or the pseudogene TRBV3-2) combines with J gene TRBJ1-2; D may be TRBD1 (6 bases). The V end lost 2 bases, the J end lost 7 bases, and 14 bases lay between the germline ends. CDR3 length: 14 residues. Germline V gives CDR1 LGHDT, CDR2 YNNKEL (reference sequence). CDR3 region: CASSQLDRFSGYTF. DNA for the CDR3: TGTGCCAGCAGCCAATTAGACAGGTTCAGTGGCTACACCTTC.

V gene TRBV29-1 combines with J gene TRBJ1-2; no definite D call. Germline loops: CDR1 SQVTM, CDR2 ANQGSEA. The CDR3 spans 11 residues. V gave up 6 bases and J gave up 8 bases, with 13 bases separating them. CDR3 in DNA: TGCAGCGTATATCACCTGGAGGGCTACACCTTC. It yields the protein CSVYHLEGYTF.

The chain combines TRBV11-1 with TRBJ2-3; TRBD2 aligns across 8 bases. This CDR3 spans 15 amino acids. With 3 bases clipped from V and 0 bases from J, the junction kept 2 bases outside the gene matches. Germline assignment: CDR1 SGHAT and CDR2 FQDESV (reference sequence). The CDR3 loop is CASSFQRGSTDTQYF. The DNA for the CDR3 is TGTGCCAGCAGCTTCCAGCGGGGGAGCACAGATACGCAGTATTTT.

J is TRBJ1-2 and V is TRBV29-1; D gene ambiguous. The length of the CDR3 is 11 residues. The V end lost 4 bases, the J end lost 0 bases, and 3 bases lay between the germline ends. Germline V gene sequence: CDR1 SQVTM, CDR2 ANQGSEA. The CDR3 DNA sequence: TGCAGCGTTGCCGCTAACTATGGCTACACCTTC. Its translation: CSVAANYGYTF.

The chain carries TRBV2 and TRBJ1-4, with D possibly being TRBD1 (6 bases). The CDR3 has 10 residues. Germline-derived CDR1 and CDR2 are SNHLY and FYNNEI. V dropped 9 bases and J dropped 10 bases, with 9 bases sitting between them. For the CDR3, the DNA is TGTGCCAGTCTAGGGGGAAAACTGTTTTTT. As protein: CASLGGKLFF. Full variable domain (outside the CDR3, taken from reference TRBV2 and TRBJ1-4): EPEVTQTPSHQVTQMGQEVILRCVPISNHLYFYWYRQILGQKVEFLVSFYNNEISEKSEIFDDQFSVERPDGSNFTLKIRSTKLEDSAMYFCASLGGKLFFGSGTQLSVL.

The table lists this clone with a few counts. The genes are TRBV29-1 and TRBJ2-7; D gene uncertain. V shed 4 bases and J shed 4 bases, with 11 bases lying between them. The CDR3 is 12 residues long. Germline values: CDR1 SQVTM, CDR2 ANQGSEA. CDR3 amino acids: CSVASTSYEQYF. CDR3 sequence (DNA): TGCAGCGTTGCCAGTACATCATACGAGCAGTACTTC.

V usage is TRBV18 and J usage is TRBJ1-2; D is unresolved. There are 14 residues in the CDR3. Germline assignment: CDR1 KGHSH and CDR2 LQKENI. Trimming left V 0 bases short and J 7 bases short, with 12 bases between. The CDR3 DNA follows: TGTGCCAGCTCACCACCGACCGACTTTTTTGGCTACACCTTC. Amino acids: CASSPPTDFFGYTF.

The chain couples TRBV7-9 to TRBJ2-3; 7 bases are shared with TRBD1. V lost 4 bases, J lost 2 bases, and 9 bases stayed unmatched. The CDR3 is 16 amino acids. The germline V gene encodes CDR1 SEHNR and CDR2 FQNEAQ (reference sequence). CDR3 protein: CASSSPRTGNTDTQYF. In nucleotides, the CDR3 is TGTGCCAGCAGCTCCCCTCGGACAGGAAACACAGATACGCAGTATTTT.

Of note for this clone: Germline and junction disagree at one end, which may indicate a read error. This CDR3 is also generated by other DNA sequences in the sample. The V and J genes are TRBV5-1 and TRBJ2-3, with TRBD1 matching 7 bases. Germline CDR1 SGHRS, CDR2 YFSETQ. The CDR3 covers 14 residues. CDR3 bases: TGCGCCAGCTATACCACCCCCGGGACAGATACACAGTATTTT. This sequence encodes CASYTTPGTDTQYF.

The chain recombines TRBV5-6 with TRBJ1-2, with D perhaps matching TRBD1 (6 bases). The CDR3 has 11 residues. The ends were cut back, 3 bases at V and 8 bases at J, with 8 bases in the middle. In germline, CDR1 is SGHDT, CDR2 YYEEEE. The CDR3 spells CASSSGTGYTF. CDR3 DNA: TGTGCCAGCAGCTCTGGGACAGGCTACACCTTC.

This clone has only a few counts. The chain couples TRBV14 to TRBJ1-2; unclear D gene. Germline V gene sequence: CDR1 SGHDN, CDR2 FVKESK. This CDR3 spans 13 amino acids. With 0 bases removed from V and 5 bases from J, the gap between germline ends came to 7 bases. CDR3 coding DNA: TGTGCCAGCAGCCAAGAACGAGAATATGGCTACACCTTC. This sequence encodes CASSQEREYGYTF.

The chain is built from TRBV7-2 and TRBJ1-2; unclear D gene. The CDR3 sequence is 9 residues long. CDR1 and CDR2 from the germline V gene are SGHTA and FQGNSA. The V and J ends lost 8 bases and 13 bases respectively, with 11 bases between them. Written as DNA, the CDR3 is TGTGCCAGCGGAGTGGATCCCACCTTC. Protein sequence: CASGVDPTF.

The chain links TRBV2 to TRBJ1-1; TRBD1 agrees at 9 bases. This CDR3 comprises 13 residues. J lost 7 bases, V lost 7 bases, and 7 bases had no gene match. Germline CDR1 SNHLY, CDR2 FYNNEI. The chain's CDR3 is CASIGQGFFEAFF. CDR3 bases: TGTGCCAGCATTGGACAGGGGTTCTTTGAAGCTTTCTTT.

The chain employs TRBV11-1 and TRBJ2-7; 9 positions match TRBD1. The CDR3 is 14 residues long. CDR1 SGHAT and CDR2 FQDESV come from the germline V gene (reference sequence). The V and J ends lost 8 bases and 5 bases, in that order; junction bases with no gene match: 10. CDR3 residues: CASRSGQGSHEQYF. CDR3 DNA sequence: TGTGCCAGCCGGTCCGGACAGGGGAGCCACGAGCAGTACTTC.

The chain has TRBV2 and TRBJ2-3, with TRBD2 identical over 7 bases. The CDR3 sequence is 13 residues long. CDR1 and CDR2 from the germline V gene are SNHLY and FYNNEI. V lost 6 bases, J lost 9 bases, and 9 bases stayed unmatched. DNA for the CDR3: TGTGCCAGCAGAAGGGAGGCGGGGGAGACGCAGTATTTT. Protein product: CASRREAGETQYF.

This sequence joins TRBV9 and TRBJ2-7; 7 nucleotides match TRBD2. The CDR3 extends over 14 amino acids. CDR1 SGDLS and CDR2 YYNGEE come from the germline V gene. J gave up 3 bases and V 0 bases, and 3 bases lay outside the gene matches. CDR3 DNA: TGTGCCAGCAGCGTAGAAGCGGGGCGCTACGAGCAGTACTTC. Its translation: CASSVEAGRYEQYF.

The chain carries TRBV5-1 and TRBJ1-2, with 7 nucleotides matching TRBD1. The germline CDR1 and CDR2 sequences are SGHRS and YFSETQ. This CDR3 has 13 residues. V trimming: 4 bases; J trimming: 6 bases; junction bases outside the gene matches: 6. The CDR3 reads CASSQDRVHGYTF. The CDR3, as DNA: TGCGCCAGCAGCCAAGACAGGGTCCATGGCTACACCTTC.

The chain couples TRBV28 to TRBJ2-3; D is unresolved. The CDR3 sequence is 14 residues long. CDR1 is MDHEN and CDR2 is SYDVKM in the germline V gene. Trimming left V 2 bases short and J 2 bases short, with 8 bases between. The CDR3 region is CASSLGQPTDTQYF. The CDR3 DNA reads TGTGCCAGCAGTTTAGGGCAACCCACAGATACGCAGTATTTT.

The V and J genes are TRBV11-2 and TRBJ1-1; D unclear. The V end lost 0 bases, the J end lost 5 bases, and 4 bases lay between the germline ends. Germline CDR1 SGHAT, CDR2 FQNNGV. The CDR3 contains 12 residues. This CDR3 reads CASSLEQTEAFF. CDR3 DNA: TGTGCCAGCAGCTTAGAACAAACTGAAGCTTTCTTT. The entire variable domain, with the rest obtained from reference TRBV11-2 and TRBJ1-1, is as follows: EAGVAQSPRYKIIEKRQSVAFWCNPISGHATLYWYQQILGQGPKLLIQFQNNGVVDDSQLPKDRFSAERLKGVDSTLKIQPAKLEDSAVYLCASSLEQTEAFFGQGTRLTVV.

The J gene is TRBJ2-7, the V gene TRBV2; weak D call: TRBD1 (5 bases). Germline V CDR1 and CDR2: SNHLY, FYNNEI. The CDR3 is 14 amino acids. Trimming stripped 2 bases from V and 1 base from J, with 9 bases between. The CDR3 sequence is CASSEWGTSYEQYF. Written as DNA, the CDR3 is TGTGCCAGCAGTGAATGGGGCACGTCCTACGAGCAGTACTTC.

This chain joins TRBV5-4 and TRBJ2-3, with D maybe TRBD2 (6 bases). Germline CDR1 reads SGHNT; CDR2 reads YYREEE (reference sequence). Between the trimmed V and J ends, which lost 0 bases and 3 bases, there was a span of 11 bases. The CDR3 has 15 residues. The CDR3 nucleotides read TGTGCCAGCAGCTTGGGTGGGGGGAATACAGATACGCAGTATTTT. This sequence encodes CASSLGGGNTDTQYF.

The chain has TRBV27 and TRBJ2-1; 7 bases are a match to TRBD2. J gave up 6 bases and V 2 bases, and 7 bases lay outside the gene matches. The CDR3 is made up of 15 amino acids. Germline V gene lookup returns CDR1 MNHEY and CDR2 SMNVEV (reference sequence). CDR3 amino acids: CASSLGTTGGNEQFF. The CDR3 DNA reads as TGTGCCAGCAGTTTAGGGACTACCGGGGGCAATGAGCAGTTCTTC.

The chain recombines TRBV5-8 with TRBJ2-2; 9 bases map to TRBD1. Germline loops: CDR1 SGHTS, CDR2 YDEGEE. V shed 0 bases and J 5 bases; nucleotides not matched to a gene: 5. The CDR3 extends over 16 amino acids. CDR3 nucleotide sequence: TGTGCCAGCAGCTTGGCGGGACAGGGATTAACCGGGGAGCTGTTTTTT. It encodes CASSLAGQGLTGELFF.

This clone appeared a single time. The rearrangement uses TRBV12-3 or TRBV12-4 and TRBJ1-4, with D perhaps TRBD1 (5 bases). CDR3 size: 11 residues. V shed 8 bases and J shed 10 bases, with 11 bases lying between them. The CDR3 DNA reads TGTGCCAGCCGTGGGGGAGGAAAACTGTTTTTT. This codes for CASRGGGKLFF.

The chain has TRBV20-1 and TRBJ2-7, with a possible D match to TRBD1 (5 bases). The CDR3 sequence is 15 residues long. V gave up 3 bases and J gave up 2 bases, with 17 bases separating them. Germline assignment: CDR1 DFQATT and CDR2 SNEGSKA (reference sequence). CDR3 bases: TGCAGTGCTAGTGGATTGGGTCAGGGAACCTACGAGCAGTACTTC. Encoded protein: CSASGLGQGTYEQYF.

The chain links TRBV12-3 or TRBV12-4 to TRBJ1-2; 7 nucleotides line up with TRBD1. V lost 5 bases, J lost 8 bases, and 8 bases stayed unmatched. The CDR3 consists of 13 residues. CDR3 protein: CASSRDSRKGYTF. The CDR3 DNA sequence: TGTGCCAGCAGTAGGGACAGTCGAAAGGGCTACACCTTC.

The rearrangement links TRBV20-1 to TRBJ1-1; D uncertain. Between the trimmed V and J ends, which lost 6 bases and 5 bases, there was a span of 7 bases. The CDR3 has 10 residues. The V gene's germline CDR1 is DFQATT and CDR2 SNEGSKA (reference sequence). For the CDR3, the DNA is TGCAGTGCCGCGGAGACTGAAGCTTTCTTT. This translates into CSAAETEAFF.

The chain joins TRBV2 to TRBJ2-7, with 9 bases matching TRBD1. The germline gives CDR1 SNHLY, CDR2 FYNNEI. The CDR3 contains 14 residues. With 6 bases clipped from V and 2 bases from J, the junction kept 5 bases outside the gene matches. The CDR3, as DNA: TGTGCCAGCAGCCCGGGACAGGGCACCTACGAGCAGTACTTC. It yields the protein CASSPGQGTYEQYF.

J is TRBJ2-3 and V is TRBV2, with D perhaps TRBD2 (6 bases). Germline CDR1 reads SNHLY; CDR2 reads FYNNEI. V was clipped by 11 bases and J by 9 bases, with 15 bases between them. CDR3 length: 11 residues. The CDR3 DNA reads as TGTGCCTCAACTCCGGGAGACACGCAGTATTTT. Its translation is CASTPGDTQYF. Looking up the rest from reference TRBV2 and TRBJ2-3 gives the full variable domain: EPEVTQTPSHQVTQMGQEVILRCVPISNHLYFYWYRQILGQKVEFLVSFYNNEISEKSEIFDDQFSVERPDGSNFTLKIRSTKLEDSAMYFCASTPGDTQYFGPGTRLTVL.

The chain's CDR3 is CASSYSPRLGEPQHF. The DNA of the CDR3 is TGTGCCAGCAGTTACTCGCCCCGGTTGGGAGAGCCCCAGCATTTT. The chain recombines TRBV6-5 with TRBJ1-5, with unresolved D. The CDR3 is 15 amino acids. Trimming removed 0 bases at V and 8 bases at J, with 14 bases between. The germline V gene encodes CDR1 MNHEY and CDR2 SVGAGI.

V and J are TRBV7-8 and TRBJ2-7; possibly TRBD2 for D (5 bases). V was trimmed by 5 bases and J by 4 bases, leaving 21 bases between them. This CDR3 contains 16 residues. Germline lookup yields CDR1 SGHVS and CDR2 FQNEAQ. The CDR3 reads CASSKNKGPGGYEQYF. Written as DNA, the CDR3 is TGTGCCAGCAGCAAGAATAAAGGACCCGGAGGTTACGAGCAGTACTTC.